This TCR beta chain emerged from a study of T cell changes during pregnancy in multiple sclerosis. After removal of 7 bases from V and 4 bases from J, the junction contained 4 bases not matched to a gene. CDR3 length equals 13 residues. CDR1 and CDR2 from the germline V gene are KGHSH and LQKENI. The table came from immunoSEQ multiplex PCR; TCRdb's copy has only in-frame clones and leaves some out. The table has 100,000 or so clones, over 85% seen once. The sequencing used peripheral blood, collected after pregnancy. The chain links TRBV18 to TRBJ1-1, with 9 nucleotides matching TRBD1. This receptor was identified in a female donor with multiple sclerosis, enrolled in a pregnancy study. The chain's CDR3 is CASLQDRGTEAFF. DNA of the CDR3: TGTGCCAGCTTACAGGACAGGGGCACTGAAGCTTTCTTT.